These T cell receptor beta chains were read from a single sample in a study of T-cell reconstitution after alpha-beta-depleted transplantation in children. TCRdb re-called the PCR reads with MiXCR, one entry per CDR3 protein. Of about 640,000 distinct CDR3 sequences listed, 16% are singletons. This sample comprised PBMCs from the stem cell graft donor, obtained from the stem cell graft. All receptors derive from a human donor who donated a stem cell graft to a child with acute myeloid leukemia. Each CDR3 is given with its conserved first and last residue. Each record gives: J gene, clone size, D gene, V gene, CDR3 protein, CDR3 DNA. D genes are given only for firm matches. Size is stated for part of the rows, as once, few or many counts, or as a class when the clone is expanded.

j_gene: TRBJ1-1; abundance: many; d_gene: NA; v_gene: TRBV29-1; CDR3aa: CSVEDPGAEAFF; CDR3nt: TGCAGCGTTGAAGATCCGGGGGCTGAAGCTTTCTTT
j_gene: TRBJ2-1; abundance: many; d_gene: TRBD1; v_gene: TRBV20-1; CDR3aa: CSHSPGQALNF; CDR3nt: TGCAGTCACTCACCGGGACAGGCCCTAAACTTC
j_gene: TRBJ2-3; abundance: few; d_gene: TRBD2; v_gene: TRBV7-2; CDR3aa: CASSLGLAGVSDTQYF; CDR3nt: TGTGCCAGCAGCTTAGGACTAGCGGGGGTCTCAGATACGCAGTATTTT
j_gene: TRBJ2-7; abundance: NA; d_gene: NA; v_gene: TRBV12-3/TRBV12-4; CDR3aa: CASTLRSTSSYEQYF; CDR3nt: TGTGCCAGCACCCTGCGGAGCACTAGCTCCTACGAGCAGTACTTC
j_gene: TRBJ2-7; abundance: NA; d_gene: NA; v_gene: TRBV20-1; CDR3aa: CSALITGPNGYEQYF; CDR3nt: TGCAGTGCTCTTATTACCGGGCCCAACGGGTACGAGCAGTACTTC
j_gene: TRBJ2-5; abundance: many; d_gene: NA; v_gene: TRBV7-7; CDR3aa: CASSLDPRGPLGGTQYF; CDR3nt: TGTGCCAGCAGCCTCGACCCCCGGGGACCTCTCGGGGGGACCCAGTACTTC
j_gene: TRBJ2-3; abundance: NA; d_gene: NA; v_gene: TRBV20-1; CDR3aa: CSARSDGSPDTQYF; CDR3nt: TGCAGTGCTAGAAGTGATGGATCTCCAGATACGCAGTATTTT
j_gene: TRBJ2-1; abundance: NA; d_gene: TRBD2; v_gene: TRBV5-1; CDR3aa: CASSRTSGGNEQFF; CDR3nt: TGCGCCAGCAGCCGGACTAGCGGGGGAAATGAGCAGTTCTTC
j_gene: TRBJ2-2; abundance: NA; d_gene: NA; v_gene: TRBV25-1; CDR3aa: CASSELLNTGELFF; CDR3nt: TGTGCCAGCAGTGAATTATTGAACACCGGGGAGCTGTTTTTT
j_gene: TRBJ2-7; abundance: few; d_gene: NA; v_gene: TRBV7-8; CDR3aa: CASSLEGGDAYEQYF; CDR3nt: TGTGCCAGCAGCTTGGAAGGTGGGGACGCCTACGAGCAGTACTTC
j_gene: TRBJ2-1; abundance: many; d_gene: TRBD1; v_gene: TRBV5-1; CDR3aa: CASSWGTGGDEQFF; CDR3nt: TGCGCCAGCAGCTGGGGGACAGGGGGCGATGAGCAGTTCTTC
j_gene: TRBJ2-3; abundance: many; d_gene: NA; v_gene: TRBV24-1; CDR3aa: CATSVSTTQYF; CDR3nt: TGTGCCACCAGTGTCAGTACTACGCAGTATTTT
j_gene: TRBJ2-6; abundance: NA; d_gene: NA; v_gene: TRBV7-9; CDR3aa: CASSLAPVKSGANVLTF; CDR3nt: TGTGCCAGCAGCTTAGCCCCTGTCAAGTCTGGGGCCAACGTCCTGACTTTC
j_gene: TRBJ2-2; abundance: NA; d_gene: NA; v_gene: TRBV5-1; CDR3aa: CASSAAGELFF; CDR3nt: TGCGCCAGCAGCGCGGCCGGGGAGCTGTTTTTT